A selection of T cell receptor beta chains follows, all from one sample in a study of molecular identifiers for immune sequencing clone quantification. TCRdb recomputed calls from the PCR reads with MiXCR, one row per CDR3 protein. Among tens of thousands of distinct CDR3 sequences, 20% to 30% were seen once, and the ten largest hold approximately 0.78%. Sequences were obtained from naive CD8+ T cells from blood, with Jurkat cell RNA spiked in. The receptors derive from a human donor in good health. Some libraries in this study had Jurkat cell RNA spiked in. CDR3s include the opening cysteine and the closing phenylalanine or tryptophan. A D gene is named only where the DNA matches it firmly.

d_call | cdr3_length | j_call | v_call | cdr3_aa
. | 11 | TRBJ2-1 | TRBV11-2 | CASSRQAEQFF
. | 16 | TRBJ1-5 | TRBV27 | CAGSLTGQGVDQPQHF
TRBD2 | 15 | TRBJ2-7 | TRBV27 | CASSFRAGGPYEQYF
TRBD1 | 12 | TRBJ2-1 | TRBV2 | CARRQGLNEQFF
TRBD2 | 16 | TRBJ2-7 | TRBV4-3 | CASSLTVAGEGHEQYF
. | 17 | TRBJ2-1 | TRBV7-3 | CASSFGPGASSYNERFF
TRBD2 | 15 | TRBJ2-7 | TRBV2 | CASSEYWTSGYEQYF
. | 14 | TRBJ2-3 | TRBV7-6 | CASSLGTDTDTQYF
TRBD1 | 16 | TRBJ2-2 | TRBV27 | CASSSNYDRGSGELFF
. | 16 | TRBJ1-2 | TRBV7-9 | CASSLETEDSNYGYTF
. | 14 | TRBJ2-7 | TRBV12-5 | CASGLDSEGYEQYF
. | 20 | TRBJ1-6 | TRBV4-3 | CASSQDRLVKMSSYNSPLHF
. | 12 | TRBJ2-2 | TRBV12-3/TRBV12-4 | CASSSGFGELFF
. | 12 | TRBJ2-7 | TRBV29-1 | CSVEDNAYEQYF
TRBD1 | 16 | TRBJ2-5 | TRBV12-3/TRBV12-4 | CASSLALGQGDETQYF
. | 16 | TRBJ2-5 | TRBV7-9 | CASSPTLSGGQETQYF
. | 18 | TRBJ2-2 | TRBV7-9 | CASSPPVGGVLWTGELFF
. | 14 | TRBJ2-3 | TRBV3-2 | CASSQEAGGDTQYF
. | 16 | TRBJ1-1 | TRBV19 | CASSNIRAGMNTEAFF
. | 13 | TRBJ2-7 | TRBV30 | CAWSDRASYEQYF
. | 16 | TRBJ1-5 | TRBV19 | CASSIGQGLGNQPQHF
. | 16 | TRBJ1-5 | TRBV13 | CASSLGGAWSNQPQHF
. | 13 | TRBJ2-3 | TRBV24-1 | CATSEGLTDTQYF
. | 15 | TRBJ2-4 | TRBV27 | CASSSPNLAKNIQYF
. | 11 | TRBJ2-7 | TRBV7-9 | CASSNRHEQYF